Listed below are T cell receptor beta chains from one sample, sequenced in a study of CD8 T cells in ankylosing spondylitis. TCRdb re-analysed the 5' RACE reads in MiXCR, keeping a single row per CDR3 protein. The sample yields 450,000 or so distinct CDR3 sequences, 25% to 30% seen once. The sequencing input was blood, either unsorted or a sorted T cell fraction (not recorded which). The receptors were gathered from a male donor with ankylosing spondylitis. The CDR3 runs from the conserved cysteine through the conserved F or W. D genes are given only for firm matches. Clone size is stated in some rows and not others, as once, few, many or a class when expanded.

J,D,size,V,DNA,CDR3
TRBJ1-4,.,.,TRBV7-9,TGTGCCAGCAGCTTACGAAATGAAAAACTGTTTTTT,CASSLRNEKLFF
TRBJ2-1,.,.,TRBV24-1,TGTGCCACCAGTGATCGACCAGTTAATGAGCAGTTCTTC,CATSDRPVNEQFF
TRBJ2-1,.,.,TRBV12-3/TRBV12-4,TGTGCCAGCAGTTTTTTTGGGCCTTACAATGAGCAGTTCTTC,CASSFFGPYNEQFF
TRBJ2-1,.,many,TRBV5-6,TGTGCCAGCAGCTTGATGGGCGGGTACAATGAGCAGTTCTTC,CASSLMGGYNEQFF
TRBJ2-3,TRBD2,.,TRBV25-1,TGTGCCAGCCAGCGGGAGGGGCTGAGAGATACGCAGTATTTT,CASQREGLRDTQYF
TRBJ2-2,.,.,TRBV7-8,TGTGCCAGCAGCTTAGTGGGAGCGGTCACCGGGGAGCTGTTTTTT,CASSLVGAVTGELFF
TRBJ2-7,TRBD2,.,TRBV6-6,TGTGCCAGCAGTTACGTTGGGGGAGGGGAGCAGTACTTC,CASSYVGGGEQYF
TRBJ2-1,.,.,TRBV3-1,TGTGCCAGCAGCCAAGTCCCTTATGAGCAGTTCTTC,CASSQVPYEQFF
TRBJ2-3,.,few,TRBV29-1,TGCAGCGTTGGGGTTCTAGAAGGGAGTACGCAGTATTTT,CSVGVLEGSTQYF
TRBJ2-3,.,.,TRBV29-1,TGCAGCGTTCAACGGGGCCCAAGCACAGATACGCAGTATTTT,CSVQRGPSTDTQYF
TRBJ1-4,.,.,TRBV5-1,TGCGCCAGCAGCTTGTTCGGACTTTCCCCTCTCGCAACTAATGAAAAACTGTTTTTT,CASSLFGLSPLATNEKLFF
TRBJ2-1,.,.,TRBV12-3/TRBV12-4,TGTGCCAGCAGTCCCATATCTAGCGTATCCTACAATGAGCAGTTCTTC,CASSPISSVSYNEQFF
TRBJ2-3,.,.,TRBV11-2,TGTGCCAGCAGCCCCCCCCCAGGGGTCTTCGCAGATACGCAGTATTTT,CASSPPPGVFADTQYF
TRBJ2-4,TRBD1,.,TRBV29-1,TGCAGCGTTGCAACAGGGGGTGCCAAAAACATTCAGTACTTC,CSVATGGAKNIQYF
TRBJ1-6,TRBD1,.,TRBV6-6,TGTGCCAGCAGGGGACAGGGCCAAACACCCCTCCACTTT,CASRGQGQTPLHF
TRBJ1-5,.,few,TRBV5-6,TGTGCCAGCAGCCTAAATGGCAGGGGTAATCAGCCCCAGCATTTT,CASSLNGRGNQPQHF
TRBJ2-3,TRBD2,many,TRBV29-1,TGCAGCGCGTTAGCGGGAGGAACCACAGATACGCAGTATTTT,CSALAGGTTDTQYF
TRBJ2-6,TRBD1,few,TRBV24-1,TGTGCCACCAGTGATCCCGGGACAGGGATAGGCTCTGGGGCCAACGTCCTGACTTTC,CATSDPGTGIGSGANVLTF
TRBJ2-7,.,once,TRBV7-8,TGTGCCAGCAGCTTGAGCCGGGGGACAGAGAGCTCCTACGAGCAGTACTTC,CASSLSRGTESSYEQYF
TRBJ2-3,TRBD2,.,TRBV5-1,TGCGCCAGCAGCTTGGATCCTAGCGGGACAGCAGATACGCAGTATTTT,CASSLDPSGTADTQYF
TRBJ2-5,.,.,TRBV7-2,TGTGCCAGCAGCTTTCAGACAACAAACCAGGGGACCCAGTACTTC,CASSFQTTNQGTQYF
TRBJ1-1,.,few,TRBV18,TGTGCCAGCTCAGGGGATAAGGACACTGAAGCTTTCTTT,CASSGDKDTEAFF
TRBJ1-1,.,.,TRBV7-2,TGTGCCAGCAGCTTATCCCGACGGGAGATAGACACTGAAGCTTTCTTT,CASSLSRREIDTEAFF
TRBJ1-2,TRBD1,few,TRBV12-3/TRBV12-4,TGTGCCAGCAGACTGACAGGGGACGGTTGGGATGGCTACACCTTC,CASRLTGDGWDGYTF
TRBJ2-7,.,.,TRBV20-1,TGCAGTGCTAGGGACTATTACAGGGGCGGCGAGCAGTACTTC,CSARDYYRGGEQYF
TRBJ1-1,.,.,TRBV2,TGTGCCAGCCGCGCTGGTCCCGAAGCTTTCTTT,CASRAGPEAFF
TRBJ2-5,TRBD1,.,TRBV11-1,TGTGCCAGCAGCCTTGGCTTAGGGACAGGGTCAACACAAATAGAGACCCAGTACTTC,CASSLGLGTGSTQIETQYF